The T cell receptor (beta chain) under discussion was sequenced for a study of blood T cell repertoires in COVID-19. Turning to the study itself: Material from acute and convalescent COVID-19 was sourced from the United States, Italy and Spain. Sample material is recorded as cDNA or gDNA derived from T cells, B-cell-depleted T cells, or PBMCs.

As handled by the study authors: Amplification of reference gene primers was used by the study to estimate nucleated cell counts. The repertoire was sequenced with immunoSEQ multiplex PCR; TCRdb's copy has only in-frame clones and lacks some. V and J calls and clone size are those listed in that table; D and trimming were worked out from the DNA. The data hold approximately 280,000 clones, with approximately 86% observed a single time. CDR1 is SQVTM, CDR2 ANQGSEA, per germline. This CDR3 is 14 amino acids long. J lost 6 bases, V lost 6 bases, and 11 bases had no gene match. Sequencing input: peripheral blood. The receptor comes from a woman aged 30 to 39 who had recovered from COVID-19. The genes are TRBV29-1 and TRBJ2-3; 8 nucleotides agree with TRBD2. The CDR3 nucleotides read TGCAGCGTCACAACAGGGACTAGATCCGATACGCAGTATTTT. This translates into CSVTTGTRSDTQYF.